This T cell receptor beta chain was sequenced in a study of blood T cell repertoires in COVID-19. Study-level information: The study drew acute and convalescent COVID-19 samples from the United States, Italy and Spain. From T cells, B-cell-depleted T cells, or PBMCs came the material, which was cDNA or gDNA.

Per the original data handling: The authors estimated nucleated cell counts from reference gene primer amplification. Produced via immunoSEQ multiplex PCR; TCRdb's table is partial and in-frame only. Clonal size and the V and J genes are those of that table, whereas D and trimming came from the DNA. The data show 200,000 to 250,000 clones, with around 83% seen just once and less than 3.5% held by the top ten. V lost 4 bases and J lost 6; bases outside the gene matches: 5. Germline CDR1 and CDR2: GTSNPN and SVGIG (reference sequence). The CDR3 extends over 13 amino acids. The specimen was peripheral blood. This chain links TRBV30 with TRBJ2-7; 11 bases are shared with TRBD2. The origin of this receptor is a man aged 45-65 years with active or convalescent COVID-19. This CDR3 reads CAWTSGGKGEQYF. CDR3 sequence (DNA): TGTGCCTGGACTAGCGGGGGGAAAGGCGAGCAGTACTTC. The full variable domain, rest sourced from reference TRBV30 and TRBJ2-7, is SQTIHQWPATLVQPVGSPLSLECTVEGTSNPNLYWYRQAAGRGLQLLFYSVGIGQISSEVPQNLSASRPQDRQFILSSKKLLLSDSGFYLCAWTSGGKGEQYFGPGTRLTVT.